Sequencing of this T cell receptor beta chain was carried out in a study of blood T cells in healthy people across ages. Findings of the study overall: Getting older went along with TCR beta diversity per million T cells dropping roughly linearly. A greater number of naive CD4+ cells and higher diversity distinguished long-lived donors from aged donors.

This clonotype was counted many times. The antigen is not known. Germline loops: CDR1 ENHRY, CDR2 SYGVKD. The CDR3 length is 15 residues. V was shortened by 6 bases and J by 0 bases, with 13 bases between the two germline ends. Alongside a J-beta primer mix, a sample-barcoded 5' primer served in a second PCR lasting roughly 6 to 12 cycles. Sequencing of every sample gave 3 million or more CDR3-containing paired-end reads. MiXCR, applied by TCRdb to the 5' RACE reads, yields one record per CDR3 protein. The sample includes about a million distinct CDR3 sequences, 35% to 40% seen only once; the top ten take under 15%.

This TCR derives from a man aged 18 to 35 in good health. The sequencing input was blood. This chain links TRBV10-3 with TRBJ2-3; D remains ambiguous. The CDR3 region is CAIREHYSSTDTQYF. The CDR3 nucleotides are TGTGCCATCAGGGAACATTATTCTAGCACAGATACGCAGTATTTT.